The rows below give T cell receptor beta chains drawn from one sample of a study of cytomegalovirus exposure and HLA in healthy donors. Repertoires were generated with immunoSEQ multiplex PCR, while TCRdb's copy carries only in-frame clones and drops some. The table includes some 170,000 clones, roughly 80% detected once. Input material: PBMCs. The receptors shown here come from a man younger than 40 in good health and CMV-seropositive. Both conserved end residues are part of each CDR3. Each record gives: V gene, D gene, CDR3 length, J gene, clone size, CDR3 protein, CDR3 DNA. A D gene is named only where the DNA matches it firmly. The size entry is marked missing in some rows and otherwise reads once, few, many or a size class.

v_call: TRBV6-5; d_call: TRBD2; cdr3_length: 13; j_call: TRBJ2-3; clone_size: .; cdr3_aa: CASSSGGKDTQYF; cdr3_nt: TGTGCCAGCAGTAGCGGGGGGAAAGATACGCAGTATTTT
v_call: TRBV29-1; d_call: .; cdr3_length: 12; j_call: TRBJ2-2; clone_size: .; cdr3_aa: CSVLRATGELFF; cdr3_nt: TGCAGCGTGCTCAGGGCCACCGGGGAGCTGTTTTTT
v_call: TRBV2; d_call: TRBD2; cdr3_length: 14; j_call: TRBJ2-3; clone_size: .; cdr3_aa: CASSGGVSTDTQYF; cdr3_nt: TGTGCCAGCAGCGGGGGGGTCAGCACAGATACGCAGTATTTT
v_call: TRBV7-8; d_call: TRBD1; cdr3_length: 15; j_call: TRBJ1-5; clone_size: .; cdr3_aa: CASSRDRVSNQPQHF; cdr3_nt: TGTGCCAGCAGTCGGGACAGGGTGAGCAATCAGCCCCAGCATTTT
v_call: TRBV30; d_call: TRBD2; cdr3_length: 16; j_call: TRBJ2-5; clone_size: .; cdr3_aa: CAWSVMAGGVRETQYF; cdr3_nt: TGTGCCTGGAGTGTAATGGCGGGGGGCGTGAGAGAGACCCAGTACTTC
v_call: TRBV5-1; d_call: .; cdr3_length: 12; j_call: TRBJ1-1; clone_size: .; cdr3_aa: CASSLEGAEAFF; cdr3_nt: TGCGCCAGCAGCTTAGAGGGCGCTGAAGCTTTCTTT
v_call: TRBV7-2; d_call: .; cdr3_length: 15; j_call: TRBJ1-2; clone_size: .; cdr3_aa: CASSLSPDSNYGYTF; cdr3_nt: TGTGCCAGCAGCTTATCGCCGGACAGTAACTATGGCTACACCTTC
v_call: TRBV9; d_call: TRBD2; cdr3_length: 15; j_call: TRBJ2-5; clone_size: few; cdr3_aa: CASSVEAGRGETQYF; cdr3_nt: TGTGCCAGCAGCGTAGAAGCGGGGAGGGGAGAGACCCAGTACTTC
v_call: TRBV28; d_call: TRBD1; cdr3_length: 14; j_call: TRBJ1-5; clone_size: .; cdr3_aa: CASSQDRGGQPQHF; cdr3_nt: TGTGCCAGCAGCCAGGACAGGGGCGGACAGCCCCAGCATTTT
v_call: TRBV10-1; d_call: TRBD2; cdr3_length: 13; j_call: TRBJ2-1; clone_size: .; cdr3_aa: CARRAGGANEQFF; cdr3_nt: TGCGCCAGACGAGCGGGGGGGGCGAATGAGCAGTTCTTC
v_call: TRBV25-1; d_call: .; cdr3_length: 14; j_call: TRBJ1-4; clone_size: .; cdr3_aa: CASSARGANEKLFF; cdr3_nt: TGTGCCAGCAGTGCTCGGGGAGCTAATGAAAAACTGTTTTTT
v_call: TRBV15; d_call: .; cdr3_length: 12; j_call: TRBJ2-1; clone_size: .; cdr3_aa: CATSRPRDEQFF; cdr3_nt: TGTGCCACCAGCAGGCCGAGAGATGAGCAGTTCTTC
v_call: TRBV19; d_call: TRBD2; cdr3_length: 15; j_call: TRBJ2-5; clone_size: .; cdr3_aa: CASSKQRGVSETQYF; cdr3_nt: TGTGCCAGTAGTAAACAGCGGGGAGTCTCAGAGACCCAGTACTTC
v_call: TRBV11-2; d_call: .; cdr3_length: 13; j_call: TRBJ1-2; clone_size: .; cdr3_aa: CASSLGGARGYTF; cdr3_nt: TGTGCCAGCAGCCTCGGGGGGGCGCGTGGCTACACCTTC
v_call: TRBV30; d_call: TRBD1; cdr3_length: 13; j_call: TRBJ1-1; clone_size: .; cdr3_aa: CARTGGKRTEAFF; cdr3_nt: TGTGCCAGGACAGGGGGTAAGAGAACTGAAGCTTTCTTT